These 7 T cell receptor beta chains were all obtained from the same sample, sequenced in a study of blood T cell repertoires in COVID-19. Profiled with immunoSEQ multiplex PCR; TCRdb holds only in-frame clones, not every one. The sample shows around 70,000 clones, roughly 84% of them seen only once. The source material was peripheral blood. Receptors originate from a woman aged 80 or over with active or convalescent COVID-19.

CDR3 nucleotide sequence: TGTGCCAGTACAAAGTACCAGGACTACACCGGGGAGCTGTTTTTT. It is translated as CASTKYQDYTGELFF. The J gene is TRBJ2-2, the V gene TRBV19, with a weak D call TRBD2 (5 bases). Trimming pared 7 bases from V and 3 bases from J, leaving 15 bases between. The CDR3 runs to 15 residues. Germline V gene data show CDR1 as LNHDA and CDR2 as SQIVND (reference sequence).

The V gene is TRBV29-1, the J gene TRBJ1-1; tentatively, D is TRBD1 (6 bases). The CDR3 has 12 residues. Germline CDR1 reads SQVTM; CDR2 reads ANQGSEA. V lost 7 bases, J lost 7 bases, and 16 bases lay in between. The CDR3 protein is CSGIQGPYEAFF. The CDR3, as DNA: TGCAGCGGAATACAGGGCCCCTATGAAGCTTTCTTT.

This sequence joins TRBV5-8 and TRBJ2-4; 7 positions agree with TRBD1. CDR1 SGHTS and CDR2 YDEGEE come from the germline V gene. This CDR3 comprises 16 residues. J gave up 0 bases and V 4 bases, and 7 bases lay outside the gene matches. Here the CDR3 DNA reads TGTGCCAGCAGCCGGGGACAGTTACTAGCCAAAAACATTCAGTACTTC. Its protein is CASSRGQLLAKNIQYF.

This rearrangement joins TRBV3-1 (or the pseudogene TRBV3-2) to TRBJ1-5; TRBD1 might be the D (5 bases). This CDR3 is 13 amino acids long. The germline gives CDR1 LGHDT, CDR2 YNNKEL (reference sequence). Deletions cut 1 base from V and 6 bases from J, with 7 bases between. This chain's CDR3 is CASSQGQGQPQHF. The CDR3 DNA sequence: TGTGCCAGCAGCCAAGGGCAGGGTCAGCCCCAGCATTTT.

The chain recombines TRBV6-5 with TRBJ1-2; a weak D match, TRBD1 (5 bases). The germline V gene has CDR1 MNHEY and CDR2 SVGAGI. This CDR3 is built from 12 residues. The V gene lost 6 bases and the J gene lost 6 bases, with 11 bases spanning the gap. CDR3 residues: CASRPDSHGYTF. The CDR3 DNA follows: TGTGCCAGCAGACCCGACAGTCATGGCTACACCTTC.

The CDR3 DNA reads TGTGCCAGCAGTCCCTCCGGGGGGGGCCGCAACTATGGCTACACCTTC. It specifies CASSPSGGGRNYGYTF. This chain connects TRBV27 to TRBJ1-2, with D maybe TRBD1 (6 bases). The CDR3 contains 16 residues. In germline, CDR1 is MNHEY, CDR2 SMNVEV (reference sequence). Trimming left V 5 bases short and J 2 bases short, with 18 bases between.

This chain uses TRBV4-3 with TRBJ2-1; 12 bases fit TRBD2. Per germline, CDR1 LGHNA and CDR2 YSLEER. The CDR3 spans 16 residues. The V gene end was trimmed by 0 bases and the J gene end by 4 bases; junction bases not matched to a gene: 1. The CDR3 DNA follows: TGCGCCAGCAGCCAAGATACTAGCGGGGGGTACAATGAGCAGTTCTTC. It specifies CASSQDTSGGYNEQFF.